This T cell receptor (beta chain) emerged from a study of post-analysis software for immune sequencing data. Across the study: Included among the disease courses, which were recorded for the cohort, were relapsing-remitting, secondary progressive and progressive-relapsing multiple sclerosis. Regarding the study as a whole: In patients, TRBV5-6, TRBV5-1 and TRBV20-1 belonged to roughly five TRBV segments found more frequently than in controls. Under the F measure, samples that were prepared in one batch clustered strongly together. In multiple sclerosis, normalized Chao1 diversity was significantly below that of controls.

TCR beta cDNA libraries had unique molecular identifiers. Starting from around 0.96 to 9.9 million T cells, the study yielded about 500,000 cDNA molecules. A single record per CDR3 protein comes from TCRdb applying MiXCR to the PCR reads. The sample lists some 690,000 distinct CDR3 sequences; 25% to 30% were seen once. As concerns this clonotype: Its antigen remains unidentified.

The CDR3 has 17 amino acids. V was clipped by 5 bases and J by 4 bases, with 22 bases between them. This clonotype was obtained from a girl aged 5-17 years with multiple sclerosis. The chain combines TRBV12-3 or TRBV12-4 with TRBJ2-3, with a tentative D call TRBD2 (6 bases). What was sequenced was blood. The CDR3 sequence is CASSPPVSGLLPDTQYF. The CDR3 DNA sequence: TGTGCCAGCAGTCCCCCGGTTAGCGGACTCCTCCCAGATACGCAGTATTTT.